These 22 T cell receptor beta chains originate from one sample sequenced in a study of beta chain features in type 1 diabetes. Overall study results and limits: Across all four CD4+ subsets, people with type 1 diabetes showed modestly shorter TCRB CDR3s.

Antigens for these TCRs are unknown. Expressed TCRB transcripts were sequenced because the isolated RNA had all been reverse transcribed beforehand. Using immunoSEQ multiplex PCR, the repertoire was profiled, and TCRdb retains in-frame clones only, with some absent. The sample has 280,000 or so clones, approximately 15% seen once. The sample taken for sequencing was naive CD4+ T cells from blood. These receptors all stem from a man aged 18-30 years with type 1 diabetes.

This clone was observed a handful of times. V is TRBV28 and J is TRBJ1-2; 12 nucleotides agree with TRBD1. Germline assignment: CDR1 MDHEN and CDR2 SYDVKM. The CDR3 covers 16 residues. V lost 6 bases, J lost 8 bases, and 13 bases stayed unmatched. CDR3 protein: CASSWGQGAIPRGYTF. As DNA, the CDR3 is TGTGCCAGCAGCTGGGGACAGGGGGCCATTCCCCGCGGCTACACCTTC.

The chain uses TRBV6-5 and TRBJ1-2; 9 nucleotides align to TRBD1. CDR1 MNHEY and CDR2 SVGAGI come from the germline V gene. The junction had 2 bases not matched to a gene; V was cut back by 5 bases and J by 4 bases. The length of the CDR3 is 13 residues. This CDR3 is CASSRDRAYGYTF. CDR3 nucleotides: TGTGCCAGCAGTCGGGACAGGGCCTATGGCTACACCTTC.

This clone has more than one count but fewer than ten. CDR3 region: CASRNIPGMTDTQYF. CDR3 DNA: TGTGCCAGCCGCAACATTCCAGGGATGACAGATACGCAGTATTTT. This chain connects TRBV7-2 to TRBJ2-3; weak D call: TRBD1 (5 bases). Trimming removed 8 bases from V and 3 bases from J, with 18 bases in between. Looked up from germline, CDR1 is SGHTA and CDR2 is FQGNSA. The CDR3 has 15 residues.

The sample holds a few counts of this clone. The gene calls are TRBV28 and TRBJ1-5, with a weak D call TRBD1 (6 bases). The germline CDR1 and CDR2 sequences are MDHEN and SYDVKM. This CDR3 contains 13 residues. V dropped 6 bases and J dropped 3 bases, with 9 bases sitting between them. The CDR3 DNA sequence: TGTGCCAGCAGCGGGACAACCAATCAGCCCCAGCATTTT. Its protein product is CASSGTTNQPQHF.

With regard to this clone: The junction departs from germline at one end; a sequencing error may be responsible. The chain is built from TRBV30 and TRBJ1-1; 9 bases fit TRBD1. Germline V gives CDR1 GTSNPN, CDR2 SVGIG (reference sequence). The CDR3 length is 14 residues. CDR3 sequence reads: CAWRTPGTGLNLGF. CDR3 sequence (DNA): TGTGCCTGGAGGACCCCCGGGACAGGGCTGAACCTGGGCTTT.

The J gene is TRBJ2-7, the V gene TRBV20-1; 8 bases match TRBD1. The CDR3 is made up of 11 amino acids. V was clipped by 1 base and J by 12 bases; unmatched bases: 5. Germline V gives CDR1 DFQATT, CDR2 SNEGSKA (reference sequence). The chain's CDR3 is CSARGRDRPYF. The CDR3 DNA follows: TGCAGTGCTAGAGGCAGGGACAGGCCGTACTTC.

J is TRBJ1-1 and V is TRBV11-2, with unresolved D. The CDR3 consists of 13 residues. Germline CDR1 is SGHAT and CDR2 is FQNNGV. The ends were cut back, 5 bases at V and 1 base at J, with 8 bases in the middle. CDR3 amino acids: CASSAQWNTEAFF. The CDR3 bases are TGTGCCAGCAGCGCTCAGTGGAACACTGAAGCTTTCTTT.

In this sample, this clone turned up a few times. The chain employs TRBV30 and TRBJ2-5, with 8 bases that match TRBD1. The CDR3 contains 14 residues. From germline, CDR1 is GTSNPN and CDR2 SVGIG (reference sequence). V lost 5 bases, J lost 5 bases, and 10 bases stayed unmatched. The CDR3 loop reads CAWGDRTGGETQYF. The CDR3, as DNA: TGTGCCTGGGGGGACCGAACAGGGGGTGAGACCCAGTACTTC.

This clone turned up a few times. This rearrangement joins TRBV11-2 to TRBJ1-2; D ambiguous. CDR1 is SGHAT, CDR2 FQNNGV, per germline. The CDR3 loop spans 18 amino acids. Trimming left V 3 bases short and J 0 bases short, with 20 bases between. CDR3 protein: CASSFIFPLEQTNYGYTF. Written as DNA, the CDR3 is TGTGCCAGCAGCTTCATATTCCCCCTCGAACAGACTAACTATGGCTACACCTTC.

This clone was counted between two and nine times. The rearrangement links TRBV6-5 to TRBJ2-1; 7 nucleotides line up with TRBD1. The CDR3 is 14 amino acids. Trimming cost V 7 bases and J 2 bases; bases outside gene matches: 5. Per germline, CDR1 MNHEY and CDR2 SVGAGI. The CDR3 protein is CASTPGQPYNEQFF. In DNA, the CDR3 is TGTGCCAGCACTCCGGGACAGCCCTACAATGAGCAGTTCTTC.

The chain has TRBV5-1 and TRBJ1-5; 7 nucleotides line up with TRBD1. Losses at the gene ends were 4 bases for V and 5 bases for J; bases not matched to a gene: 3. There are 13 residues in the CDR3. Germline V gene data show CDR1 as SGHRS and CDR2 as YFSETQ. CDR3 nucleotides: TGCGCCAGCAGCGACGGGACAGATCAGCCCCAGCATTTT. Its protein product is CASSDGTDQPQHF.

The gene calls are TRBV9 and TRBJ2-1; 7 bases line up with TRBD1. The CDR3 extends over 16 amino acids. The J segment lost 4 bases and the V segment lost 4 bases, leaving 11 bases of the junction unmatched. Germline V lookup: CDR1 SGDLS, CDR2 YYNGEE. CDR3 sequence reads: CASSPRQGKDYNEQFF. CDR3 DNA: TGTGCCAGCAGCCCTCGACAGGGTAAGGATTACAATGAGCAGTTCTTC.

The gene calls are TRBV4-1 and TRBJ2-3; 10 bases are shared with TRBD2. The CDR3 totals 15 residues. Germline CDR1 reads MGHRA; CDR2 reads YSYEKL. V trimming: 1 base; J trimming: 4 bases; junction bases outside the gene matches: 2. CDR3 region: CASSQGLAGADTQYF. Here the CDR3 DNA reads TGCGCCAGCAGCCAAGGGCTAGCGGGAGCAGATACGCAGTATTTT.

The table lists this clone with a few counts. Within the sample, other DNA sequences also encode this same CDR3. The rearrangement uses TRBV7-2 and TRBJ2-7, with D possibly matching TRBD1 (5 bases). The CDR3 loop spans 12 amino acids. Trimming removed 1 base at V and 5 bases at J, with 6 bases between. Germline V gene data show CDR1 as SGHTA and CDR2 as FQGNSA. The CDR3 spells CASSLVRDEQYF. CDR3 DNA: TGTGCCAGCAGCTTAGTCAGGGACGAGCAGTACTTC.

This clone was found a few times. The chain uses TRBV2 and TRBJ1-5; D unclear. Germline-derived CDR1 and CDR2 are SNHLY and FYNNEI. This CDR3 has 13 amino acids. Trimming took 3 bases from V and 11 from J, leaving 14 bases between them. CDR3 region: CASSDEGPSSQHF. The CDR3 coding sequence is TGTGCCAGCAGTGACGAGGGCCCTTCGTCCCAGCATTTT.

This clone turned up a few times. The chain has TRBV7-2 and TRBJ2-7; 8 nucleotides align to TRBD1. Germline assignment: CDR1 SGHTA and CDR2 FQGNSA. Losses at the gene ends were 4 bases for V and 2 bases for J; bases not matched to a gene: 4. The CDR3 loop spans 14 amino acids. The CDR3 DNA reads TGTGCCAGCAGCTCGCCAGGGGGCACCTACGAGCAGTACTTC. It is translated as CASSSPGGTYEQYF.

This chain connects TRBV5-1 to TRBJ1-1, with a tentative D call TRBD1 (5 bases). The V end was cut by 4 bases, the J end by 0 bases, with 10 bases between. This CDR3 has 14 amino acids. Germline lookup yields CDR1 SGHRS and CDR2 YFSETQ. CDR3 sequence (DNA): TGCGCCAGCAGCCCCGACAGCTTGAACACTGAAGCTTTCTTT. Its translation is CASSPDSLNTEAFF.

The chain links TRBV7-2 to TRBJ2-5, with TRBD1 identical over 8 bases. Trimming at V came to 1 base and at J to 6 bases, leaving 10 bases not matched to a gene. Germline V CDR1 and CDR2: SGHTA, FQGNSA. This CDR3 has 16 residues. CDR3 sequence (DNA): TGTGCCAGCAGCTTAGTTGGGACAGGAGGGGGGAAGACCCAGTACTTC. Amino acid sequence: CASSLVGTGGGKTQYF.

The V call is TRBV5-4, the J call TRBJ2-3, with TRBD2 matching over 10 bases. The CDR3 has 16 amino acids. CDR1 is SGHNT, CDR2 YYREEE, per germline (reference sequence). The junction had 11 bases not matched to a gene; V was cut back by 9 bases and J by 1 base. The chain's CDR3 is CATRERGGRGTDTQYF. The CDR3 DNA sequence: TGTGCCACCCGGGAGCGGGGGGGACGGGGCACAGATACGCAGTATTTT. The whole variable domain, filled in from reference TRBV5-4 and TRBJ2-3, reads ETGVTQSPTHLIKTRGQQVTLRCSSQSGHNTVSWYQQALGQGPQFIFQYYREEENGRGNFPPRFSGLQFPNYSSELNVNALELDDSALYLCATRERGGRGTDTQYFGPGTRLTVL.

The chain joins TRBV18 to TRBJ2-7, with 7 bases lining up with TRBD1. V lost 5 bases and J lost 2; bases outside the gene matches: 3. CDR3 length: 13 amino acids. CDR1 is KGHSH and CDR2 is LQKENI in the germline V gene. CDR3 in DNA: TGTGCCAGCTCAACAGGGGACCCCTACGAGCAGTACTTC. Amino acids: CASSTGDPYEQYF.

This sequence joins TRBV6-5 and TRBJ1-2; weak D call: TRBD1 (5 bases). Germline loops: CDR1 MNHEY, CDR2 SVGAGI. The CDR3 totals 14 residues. V gave up 6 bases and J gave up 4 bases, with 15 bases separating them. In DNA, the CDR3 is TGTGCCAGCAGGACCGGGACTCAAGTCTATGGCTACACCTTC. As protein: CASRTGTQVYGYTF.

This clone was detected only a few times. The chain links TRBV28 to TRBJ1-2; 8 nucleotides align to TRBD1. Germline V CDR1 and CDR2: MDHEN, SYDVKM. This CDR3 contains 14 residues. The J segment lost 8 bases and the V segment lost 2 bases, leaving 7 bases of the junction unmatched. CDR3 sequence: CASSLRTGWQGYTF. CDR3 coding DNA: TGTGCCAGCAGTTTACGGACAGGGTGGCAGGGCTACACCTTC.